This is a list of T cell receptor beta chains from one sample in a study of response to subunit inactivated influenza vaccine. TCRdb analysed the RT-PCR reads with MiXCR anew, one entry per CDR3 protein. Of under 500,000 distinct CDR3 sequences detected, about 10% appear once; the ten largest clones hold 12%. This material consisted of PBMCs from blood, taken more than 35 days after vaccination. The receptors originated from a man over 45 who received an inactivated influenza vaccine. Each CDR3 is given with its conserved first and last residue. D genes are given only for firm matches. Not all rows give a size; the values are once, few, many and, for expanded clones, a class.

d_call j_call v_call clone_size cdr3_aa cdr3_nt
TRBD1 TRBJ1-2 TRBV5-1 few CASSLVPGTANYGYTF TGCGCCAGCAGCTTGGTTCCGGGGACAGCTAACTATGGCTACACCTTC
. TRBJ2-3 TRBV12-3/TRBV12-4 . CASSVLLGAHTDTQYF TGTGCCAGCTCAGTTTTACTCGGGGCCCACACAGATACGCAGTATTTT
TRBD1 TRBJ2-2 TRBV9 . CASSKQGKGELFF TGTGCCAGCAGCAAACAGGGGAAGGGGGAGCTGTTTTTT
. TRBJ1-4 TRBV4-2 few CASSQDVGEKLFF TGTGCCAGCAGCCAAGATGTAGGCGAAAAACTGTTTTTT
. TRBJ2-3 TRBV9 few CASSVEPASTDTQYF TGTGCCAGCAGCGTAGAGCCAGCTAGCACAGATACGCAGTATTTT
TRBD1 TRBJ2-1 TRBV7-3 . CASSLTPAGTGGYNEQFF TGTGCCAGCAGCTTAACGCCAGCTGGGACAGGGGGTTACAATGAGCAGTTCTTC
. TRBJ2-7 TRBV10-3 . CAISERTVEHEQHF TGTGCCATCAGTGAGCGGACAGTCGAGCACGAGCAGCACTTC
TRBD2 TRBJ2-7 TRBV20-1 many CSIYPGLAGEVSYEQYF TGCAGTATCTACCCGGGACTAGCGGGAGAAGTTTCCTACGAGCAGTACTTC
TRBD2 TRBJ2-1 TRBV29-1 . CSVVMTSGSGANEQFF TGCAGCGTTGTAATGACTAGCGGGAGCGGTGCCAATGAGCAGTTCTTC
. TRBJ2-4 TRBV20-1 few CSATRRGGAKNIQYF TGCAGTGCTACCCGAAGGGGTGGAGCCAAAAACATTCAGTACTTC
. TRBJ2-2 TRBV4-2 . CASSQDLNLYTGELFF TGTGCCAGCAGCCAAGATCTGAATTTATACACCGGGGAGCTGTTTTTT
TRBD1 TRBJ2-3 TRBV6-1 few CASRGQGIRTDTQYF TGTGCCAGCAGAGGACAGGGCATTCGCACAGATACGCAGTATTTT
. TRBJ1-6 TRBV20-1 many CSARTAYNSPLHF TGCAGTGCTAGAACTGCTTATAATTCACCCCTCCACTTT
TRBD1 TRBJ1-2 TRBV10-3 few CAISEKRQGNYGYTF TGTGCCATCAGTGAGAAGCGACAGGGTAACTATGGCTACACCTTC
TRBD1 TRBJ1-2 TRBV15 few CATSSGQGALHYGYTF TGTGCCACCAGCAGTGGACAGGGGGCTTTGCACTATGGCTACACCTTC
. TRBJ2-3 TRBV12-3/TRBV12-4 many CASSLYRVTDTQYF TGTGCCAGCAGTTTATATAGGGTCACAGATACGCAGTATTTT
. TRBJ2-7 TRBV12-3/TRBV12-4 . CASTLKASYEQYF TGTGCCAGCACCCTTAAGGCCTCCTACGAGCAGTACTTC
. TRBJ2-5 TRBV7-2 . CASSQSVLETQYF TGTGCCAGCAGCCAATCGGTTCTAGAGACCCAGTACTTC
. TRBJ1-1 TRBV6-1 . CASGKQGVWTEAFF TGTGCCAGCGGTAAACAGGGAGTATGGACTGAAGCTTTCTTT
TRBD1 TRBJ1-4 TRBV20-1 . CSATDRAANEKLFF TGCAGTGCCACCGACAGGGCCGCCAATGAAAAACTGTTTTTT
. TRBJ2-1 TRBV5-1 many CASSLALDEQFF TGCGCCAGCAGCTTGGCCCTGGATGAGCAGTTCTTC
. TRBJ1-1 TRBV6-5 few CASSYWGGIRGNTEAFF TGTGCCAGCAGTTATTGGGGGGGGATAAGGGGGAACACTGAAGCTTTCTTT
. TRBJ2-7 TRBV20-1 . CSAIPQGYEQYF TGCAGTGCTATACCACAGGGCTACGAGCAGTACTTC
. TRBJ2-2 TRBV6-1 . CASSEGRGLFF TGTGCCAGCAGTGAGGGTAGGGGGCTGTTTTTT
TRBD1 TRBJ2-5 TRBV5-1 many CASRGTAQETQYF TGCGCCAGCAGGGGGACAGCCCAAGAGACCCAGTACTTC
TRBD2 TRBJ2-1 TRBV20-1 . CSARDILAETSYNEQFF TGCAGTGCTAGAGATATCCTAGCGGAAACCTCCTACAATGAGCAGTTCTTC
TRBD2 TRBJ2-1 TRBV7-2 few CASNWGGANEQFF TGTGCCAGCAATTGGGGAGGGGCCAATGAGCAGTTCTTC